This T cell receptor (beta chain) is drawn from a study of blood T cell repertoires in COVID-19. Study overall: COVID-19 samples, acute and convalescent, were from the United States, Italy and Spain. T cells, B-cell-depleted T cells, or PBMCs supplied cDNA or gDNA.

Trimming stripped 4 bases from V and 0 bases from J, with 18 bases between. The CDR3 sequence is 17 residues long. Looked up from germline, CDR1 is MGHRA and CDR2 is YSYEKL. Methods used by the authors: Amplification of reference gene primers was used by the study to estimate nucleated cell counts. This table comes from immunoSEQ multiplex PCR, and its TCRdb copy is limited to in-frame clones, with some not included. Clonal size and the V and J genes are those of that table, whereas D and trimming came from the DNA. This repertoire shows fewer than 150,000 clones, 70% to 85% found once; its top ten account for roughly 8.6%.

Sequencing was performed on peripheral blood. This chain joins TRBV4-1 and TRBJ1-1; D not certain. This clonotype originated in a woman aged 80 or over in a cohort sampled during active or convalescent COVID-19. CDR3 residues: CASSLRHAGRMNTEAFF. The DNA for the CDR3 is TGCGCCAGCAGCCTTCGACATGCCGGCCGAATGAACACTGAAGCTTTCTTT.